The rows below give T cell receptor beta chains drawn from one sample of a study of CDR3 diversity in severe acne. TCRdb redid the calling of the PCR reads with MiXCR, one entry per CDR3 protein. The sample holds 79,000 or so distinct CDR3 sequences; about 53% are singletons and the top ten take roughly 12%. The sample taken for sequencing was blood. The receptors were gathered from a male donor with severe acne vulgaris. Both conserved end residues are part of each CDR3. The D gene is left open where the match is weak. Rows give clone size only sometimes, using once, few, many, or a class for an expanded clone.

size	J	V	D	CDR3	DNA
.	TRBJ2-2	TRBV5-4	TRBD2	CASSLPGTSGNTGELFF	TGTGCCAGCAGCTTACCCGGGACTAGCGGGAACACCGGGGAGCTGTTTTTT
.	TRBJ2-5	TRBV10-2	TRBD2	CASRASSGRKETQYF	TGCGCCAGCAGGGCGTCTAGCGGGCGGAAAGAGACCCAGTACTTC
.	TRBJ2-3	TRBV29-1	.	CSVAPKGGHTQYF	TGCAGCGTGGCCCCGAAGGGAGGACATACGCAGTATTTT
.	TRBJ2-7	TRBV29-1	.	CSVVERGASYEQYF	TGCAGCGTCGTAGAGAGGGGGGCTTCCTACGAGCAGTACTTC
many	TRBJ2-3	TRBV9	.	CASSVDSNRDTQYF	TGTGCCAGCAGCGTAGACAGTAATAGGGATACGCAGTATTTT
few	TRBJ2-2	TRBV9	.	CASSHRLGAPNTGELFF	TGTGCCAGCAGCCACCGTCTAGGGGCCCCGAACACCGGGGAGCTGTTTTTT
many	TRBJ2-7	TRBV7-6	TRBD2	CASSLTSGSSNEQYF	TGTGCCAGCAGCCTGACTAGCGGGAGTTCCAACGAGCAGTACTTC
many	TRBJ2-7	TRBV5-1	TRBD1	CASSLGTGSWSYEQYF	TGCGCCAGCAGCTTGGGGACAGGCTCCTGGTCCTACGAGCAGTACTTC
.	TRBJ2-7	TRBV20-1	.	CSARGGLGYEQYF	TGCAGTGCTAGAGGAGGACTTGGTTACGAGCAGTACTTC
.	TRBJ1-2	TRBV29-1	TRBD1	CSVEVANRGRYGYTF	TGCAGCGTTGAAGTAGCAAACAGGGGGCGGTATGGCTACACCTTC
.	TRBJ1-5	TRBV19	.	CAIPGGRDDNEPQHF	TGTGCCATTCCGGGGGGGCGGGACGACAATGAGCCCCAGCATTTT
.	TRBJ2-7	TRBV29-1	.	CSVEGRNYEQYF	TGCAGCGTTGAAGGCAGGAACTACGAGCAGTACTTC
many	TRBJ1-5	TRBV25-1	.	CASSEMGSNQPQHF	TGTGCCAGCAGTGAGATGGGGAGCAATCAGCCCCAGCATTTT
many	TRBJ1-5	TRBV10-3	.	CATTTGYDQPQHF	TGTGCCACTACGACGGGTTACGATCAGCCCCAGCATTTT
.	TRBJ1-1	TRBV29-1	.	CSVRNTEAFF	TGCAGCGTCCGCAACACTGAAGCTTTCTTT
many	TRBJ2-7	TRBV4-2	TRBD2	CASSPSSGGGSYEQYF	TGTGCCAGCAGCCCCTCGAGTGGCGGGGGCTCCTACGAGCAGTACTTC
few	TRBJ1-5	TRBV6-1	.	CASREGGGQPQHF	TGTGCCAGCAGGGAGGGGGGAGGTCAGCCCCAGCATTTT
many	TRBJ2-7	TRBV2	.	CASSEAYEQYF	TGTGCCAGCAGTGAGGCCTACGAGCAGTACTTC
.	TRBJ2-3	TRBV10-3	.	CAISEPIRMADTQYF	TGTGCCATCAGTGAGCCGATTAGGATGGCAGATACGCAGTATTTT
.	TRBJ1-6	TRBV2	.	CASSMGNSPLHF	TGTGCCAGCAGCATGGGGAATTCACCCCTCCACTTT
.	TRBJ2-7	TRBV2	.	CASTPGHRNYEQYF	TGTGCCAGCACTCCGGGACACAGAAACTACGAGCAGTACTTC
.	TRBJ1-1	TRBV27	.	CASSLSIGGPDIFF	TGTGCCAGCAGTTTATCGATCGGGGGTCCCGACATCTTCTTT
.	TRBJ2-5	TRBV2	TRBD2	CATVPWTSGSGIWYF	TGTGCCACCGTCCCTTGGACTAGCGGGAGTGGGATTTGGTACTTC
.	TRBJ2-6	TRBV29-1	TRBD2	CSVEEGLAGVGGANVLTF	TGCAGCGTTGAGGAGGGACTAGCGGGAGTGGGGGGGGCCAACGTCCTGACTTTC
once	TRBJ2-2	TRBV2	.	CASMGIVSVTGELVF	TGTGCCAGCATGGGTATTGTGAGCGTTACCGGGGAGCTGGTTTTT
many	TRBJ2-1	TRBV10-3	.	CAISEPDGYNEQFF	TGTGCCATCAGTGAACCGGACGGATACAATGAGCAGTTCTTC
.	TRBJ1-2	TRBV27	.	CASSLLSGRRKDGYTF	TGTGCCAGCAGTTTACTGTCGGGGAGAAGAAAGGATGGCTACACCTTC
few	TRBJ1-2	TRBV5-6	.	CASSSPAVSGHGYTF	TGTGCCAGCAGCTCCCCGGCGGTTTCGGGCCATGGCTACACCTTC
.	TRBJ2-7	TRBV7-2	.	CASSLGDHREQYF	TGTGCCAGCAGCTTAGGGGACCACCGCGAGCAGTACTTC
.	TRBJ2-7	TRBV28	.	CASSLAGGGTETYEQYF	TGTGCCAGCAGTTTAGCTGGGGGGGGGACAGAAACCTACGAGCAGTACTTC
medium-sized	TRBJ2-7	TRBV2	.	CASSLSYEQYF	TGTGCCAGCAGCCTCTCCTACGAGCAGTACTTC
.	TRBJ1-2	TRBV25-1	.	CASSEVDYGYTF	TGTGCCAGCAGTGAAGTTGACTATGGCTACACCTTC
few	TRBJ2-7	TRBV5-1	TRBD1	CASSHTGGDEQYF	TGCGCCAGCAGCCATACAGGGGGCGACGAGCAGTACTTC
few	TRBJ2-1	TRBV9	.	CASSPRTETYNEQFF	TGTGCCAGCAGCCCCCGGACGGAAACCTACAATGAGCAGTTCTTC
.	TRBJ2-7	TRBV4-3	.	CASNQLLAGSYEQYF	TGCGCCAGCAACCAACTACTAGCAGGGTCCTACGAGCAATACTTC
.	TRBJ2-7	TRBV9	.	CASSVEAGEQYF	TGTGCCAGCAGCGTAGAAGCGGGTGAGCAGTACTTC
many	TRBJ2-7	TRBV4-1	TRBD2	CAPGLSNSYEQYF	TGCGCCCCGGGACTATCGAACTCCTACGAGCAGTACTTC
.	TRBJ1-5	TRBV28	.	CASSLTGFGVGQPQHF	TGTGCCAGCAGTTTAACAGGGTTCGGCGTGGGCCAGCCCCAGCATTTT
many	TRBJ2-1	TRBV12-5	TRBD2	CASGLEIAGSSYNEQFF	TGTGCTAGTGGTTTGGAAATAGCGGGGTCCTCCTACAATGAGCAGTTCTTC
.	TRBJ2-7	TRBV7-9	.	CASSPNSRHEQYF	TGTGCCAGCAGCCCAAATAGTCGGCACGAGCAGTACTTC
few	TRBJ2-3	TRBV20-1	.	CSAIRGTDPTDTQYF	TGCAGTGCTATCCGGGGGACAGATCCCACAGATACGCAGTATTTT
.	TRBJ2-3	TRBV10-3	TRBD2	CAISESEGGITDTQYF	TGTGCCATCAGTGAGTCCGAGGGAGGGATCACAGATACGCAGTATTTT
.	TRBJ2-6	TRBV19	TRBD1	CASSTMGQGFGANVLTF	TGTGCCAGTAGTACCATGGGACAGGGGTTCGGGGCCAACGTCCTGACTTTC
many	TRBJ2-5	TRBV12-3/TRBV12-4	TRBD1	CASTPGTVMTQYF	TGTGCCAGCACCCCGGGGACAGTTATGACCCAGTACTTC
.	TRBJ2-7	TRBV5-5	.	CASSPGRGNTGELYF	TGTGCCAGCAGCCCCGGACGGGGGAACACCGGGGAGCTGTACTTC
.	TRBJ1-5	TRBV9	TRBD1	CASSRDRGVNQPQHF	TGTGCCAGCAGCAGGGACAGGGGCGTCAATCAGCCCCAGCATTTT
.	TRBJ2-1	TRBV29-1	.	CRYNEQFF	TGCAGATACAATGAGCAGTTCTTC
.	TRBJ1-1	TRBV2	.	CASGDTTGQGRTEAFF	TGTGCCAGCGGGGACACCACGGGGCAGGGGCGGACTGAAGCTTTCTTT
.	TRBJ2-1	TRBV7-9	TRBD2	CASSRVGLAGVHEQFF	TGTGCCAGCAGCCGGGTGGGGCTAGCGGGAGTACATGAGCAGTTCTTC
.	TRBJ2-1	TRBV5-4	TRBD1	CASSSGGARNEQFF	TGTGCCAGCAGCTCAGGGGGCGCCAGGAATGAGCAGTTCTTC
many	TRBJ2-3	TRBV28	TRBD2	CASSSRLAGGPSDTQYF	TGTGCCAGCAGTTCGCGACTAGCGGGAGGGCCATCGGATACGCAGTATTTT
few	TRBJ1-2	TRBV10-3	.	CAISGGGREQRVANYGYTF	TGTGCCATCAGTGGCGGGGGCAGGGAGCAGCGGGTGGCCAACTATGGCTACACCTTC
.	TRBJ1-6	TRBV27	.	CASSLGQGWSPLHF	TGTGCCAGCAGTTTGGGGCAGGGATGGTCACCCCTCCACTTT
.	TRBJ2-7	TRBV19	TRBD1	CASSILGQGSDEQYF	TGTGCCAGTAGTATTCTTGGACAGGGAAGCGACGAGCAGTACTTC
.	TRBJ2-5	TRBV10-3	.	CAAAGAQETQYF	TGTGCCGCTGCAGGGGCCCAAGAGACCCAGTACTTC
.	TRBJ2-5	TRBV24-1	TRBD1	CATGTSQGGWETQYF	TGTGCCACCGGAACATCACAGGGGGGTTGGGAGACCCAGTACTTC
few	TRBJ2-1	TRBV11-3	.	CASSLDFAGEQFF	TGTGCCAGCAGCTTAGATTTTGCCGGTGAGCAGTTCTTC
.	TRBJ2-3	TRBV20-1	TRBD2	CSASGRDTQYF	TGCAGTGCTAGCGGGAGGGATACGCAGTATTTT
medium-sized	TRBJ1-5	TRBV7-2	.	CASSLAADYSNQPQHF	TGTGCCAGCAGCTTAGCTGCCGATTATAGCAATCAGCCCCAGCATTTT